The source of this T cell receptor (beta chain) is a study of T cells in Graves' hyperthyroidism and ophthalmopathy. This clonotype was seen a handful of times. Amplification yielded TCR beta CDR3 regions, with RNA transcripts as the source. A first-round RT-PCR of the TCR CDR3 used the HTBI primer set. TCRdb recomputed calls from the multiplex PCR reads with MiXCR, one row per CDR3 protein. The data show hundreds of thousands of distinct CDR3 sequences, with about 16% seen just once and 3.5% to 4% held by the top ten. There are 12 residues in the CDR3. V was pared by 4 bases and J by 5 bases, with 2 bases of the junction left unmatched. Germline V gene lookup returns CDR1 DFQATT and CDR2 SNEGSKA (reference sequence). Hyperthyroidism had been newly diagnosed in patients aged 18 to 65, and its duration was under 2 months.

The sequence came from a woman aged 25 to 39 with Graves' hyperthyroidism. V usage is TRBV20-1 and J usage is TRBJ1-5, with TRBD1 matching 7 bases. Sequences were obtained from blood. For the CDR3, the DNA is TGCAGTGCTAAGCAGGGGGATCAGCCCCAGCATTTT. Its protein product is CSAKQGDQPQHF.